These T cell receptor beta chains were read from a single sample in a study of T-cell memory formation after mild COVID-19. TCRdb analysed the 5' RACE reads with MiXCR anew, one entry per CDR3 protein. The repertoire has fewer than 350,000 distinct CDR3 sequences, roughly 18% of them found once; the top ten carry about 21%. Sequencing was done on a sample of PBMCs or a T cell subset sorted from them (not recorded which). These receptors all stem from a man between 18 and 29 years old who had mild COVID-19 (a few samples of this study predate the infection). Cell type and time point are not known. The CDR3 runs from the conserved cysteine through the conserved F or W. D genes are given only for firm matches. Only part of the rows carry a size: once, few, many, or a class if the clone is expanded.

abundance: .
d_gene: .
j_gene: TRBJ2-3
v_gene: TRBV10-1
CDR3nt: TGCGCCAGCAGTGAATGGACGGGTTTAAGCACAGATACGCAGTATTTT
CDR3aa: CASSEWTGLSTDTQYF

abundance: few
d_gene: .
j_gene: TRBJ2-7
v_gene: TRBV7-8
CDR3nt: TGTGCCAGCAGCCTAGGGACTCTGAGCTCCTACGAGCAGTACTTC
CDR3aa: CASSLGTLSSYEQYF

abundance: .
d_gene: .
j_gene: TRBJ1-2
v_gene: TRBV18
CDR3nt: TGTGCCAGCTCCCTCGACGATGGCTACACCTTC
CDR3aa: CASSLDDGYTF

abundance: once
d_gene: .
j_gene: TRBJ1-2
v_gene: TRBV6-5
CDR3nt: TGTGCCAGCAGGTCCCAGGCCTTGTATGGCTACACCTTC
CDR3aa: CASRSQALYGYTF

abundance: .
d_gene: TRBD2
j_gene: TRBJ2-1
v_gene: TRBV4-2
CDR3nt: TGTGCCAGCAGCCCGACTAGCGGGGGGATCAATGAGCAGTTCTTC
CDR3aa: CASSPTSGGINEQFF

abundance: few
d_gene: .
j_gene: TRBJ1-5
v_gene: TRBV20-1
CDR3nt: TGCAGTGCTTCGACAACAAGCAATCAGCCCCAGCATTTT
CDR3aa: CSASTTSNQPQHF

abundance: few
d_gene: TRBD2
j_gene: TRBJ2-1
v_gene: TRBV12-3/TRBV12-4
CDR3nt: TGTGCCAGCAGTTCCGTTGGGGGGGTCAGTGAGCAGTTCTTC
CDR3aa: CASSSVGGVSEQFF

abundance: few
d_gene: .
j_gene: TRBJ2-5
v_gene: TRBV20-1
CDR3nt: TGCAGTGCTCCCACCCAAGAGACCCAGTACTTC
CDR3aa: CSAPTQETQYF

abundance: few
d_gene: .
j_gene: TRBJ2-7
v_gene: TRBV4-2
CDR3nt: TGTGCCAGCAGCCAAGATGGGAAGTACGAGCAGTACTTC
CDR3aa: CASSQDGKYEQYF

abundance: .
d_gene: .
j_gene: TRBJ2-2
v_gene: TRBV20-1
CDR3nt: TGCAGTGCTAGCCTGGGTAACACCGGGGAGCTGTTTTTT
CDR3aa: CSASLGNTGELFF

abundance: few
d_gene: .
j_gene: TRBJ2-3
v_gene: TRBV21-1
CDR3nt: TGTGCCAGCAGCAAATACAGGGGGCCGACAGATACGCAGTATTTT
CDR3aa: CASSKYRGPTDTQYF

abundance: .
d_gene: .
j_gene: TRBJ2-2
v_gene: TRBV24-1
CDR3nt: TGTGCCACCAGTCTATCCCGCACCGGGGAGCTGTTTTTT
CDR3aa: CATSLSRTGELFF

abundance: many
d_gene: .
j_gene: TRBJ2-3
v_gene: TRBV4-1
CDR3nt: TGCGCCAGCAGCCGCCTCGGGGTTCATACGCAGTATTTT
CDR3aa: CASSRLGVHTQYF

abundance: .
d_gene: .
j_gene: TRBJ2-1
v_gene: TRBV6-8
CDR3nt: TGTGCCAGCAGGCGATGCAGGGTTGGGCAGTCCTACAATGAGCAGTTCTTC
CDR3aa: CASRRCRVGQSYNEQFF

abundance: .
d_gene: .
j_gene: TRBJ1-4
v_gene: TRBV7-9
CDR3nt: TGTGCCAGCAGCTTGGGGGGCATTAATGAAAAACTGTTTTTT
CDR3aa: CASSLGGINEKLFF

abundance: .
d_gene: .
j_gene: TRBJ2-3
v_gene: TRBV6-6
CDR3nt: TGTGCCAGCAGTTACTCTTCAAGGATTGAAGGAAGAGATACGCAGTATTTT
CDR3aa: CASSYSSRIEGRDTQYF

abundance: .
d_gene: .
j_gene: TRBJ2-7
v_gene: TRBV4-1
CDR3nt: TGCGCCAGCAGCCAAGGTTCCAGGGGAAAGGACGAGCAGTACTTC
CDR3aa: CASSQGSRGKDEQYF

abundance: .
d_gene: .
j_gene: TRBJ1-5
v_gene: TRBV24-1
CDR3nt: TGTGCCACCAGTGATTCCTATAGCAATCAGCCCCAGCATTTT
CDR3aa: CATSDSYSNQPQHF

abundance: few
d_gene: .
j_gene: TRBJ2-7
v_gene: TRBV14
CDR3nt: TGTGCCAGCAGCCCGTCGAGGTACGAGCAGTACTTC
CDR3aa: CASSPSRYEQYF

abundance: few
d_gene: TRBD2
j_gene: TRBJ2-6
v_gene: TRBV12-3/TRBV12-4
CDR3nt: TGTGCCAGCAGTTTAGGGCTAGCGGGGGGGCCTGGGGCCAACGTCCTGACTTTC
CDR3aa: CASSLGLAGGPGANVLTF

abundance: .
d_gene: TRBD2
j_gene: TRBJ2-7
v_gene: TRBV5-1
CDR3nt: TGCGCCAGCAGTTCTCCGGGACTAGCGGGGAAAGAGCAGTACTTC
CDR3aa: CASSSPGLAGKEQYF

abundance: .
d_gene: TRBD2
j_gene: TRBJ2-5
v_gene: TRBV4-3
CDR3nt: TGCGCCAGCAGCCAAGACTATACTAGCGGGCAAGAGACCCAGTACTTC
CDR3aa: CASSQDYTSGQETQYF

abundance: few
d_gene: TRBD2
j_gene: TRBJ2-3
v_gene: TRBV5-1
CDR3nt: TGCGCCAGCGGGGCTAGCGGATCCACTGGGGATACGCAGTATTTT
CDR3aa: CASGASGSTGDTQYF

abundance: .
d_gene: .
j_gene: TRBJ1-3
v_gene: TRBV4-3
CDR3nt: TGCGCCAGCAGCCAAGATGTGGGTGCTGGAAACACCATATATTTT
CDR3aa: CASSQDVGAGNTIYF

abundance: .
d_gene: .
j_gene: TRBJ1-2
v_gene: TRBV7-9
CDR3nt: TGTGCCAGCAGCTTAGAAGGCGAGGGGCCGGGCTACACCTTC
CDR3aa: CASSLEGEGPGYTF

abundance: .
d_gene: .
j_gene: TRBJ1-3
v_gene: TRBV20-1
CDR3nt: TGCAGTGCTAGGAGTCCTAGCTCTGGAAACACCATATATTTT
CDR3aa: CSARSPSSGNTIYF